A selection of T cell receptor beta chains follows, all from one sample in a study of control samples from healthy donors and cancer patients. Profiling relied on immunoSEQ multiplex PCR, and the TCRdb table lists in-frame clones only, not all of them. Here the sample spans 200,000 to 250,000 clones, around 94% being singletons. Material for sequencing was blood. These receptors originate from a man between 45 and 60 years old in good health. CDR3s include the opening cysteine and the closing phenylalanine or tryptophan. A D gene is named only where the DNA matches it firmly. The size field is filled for only some rows; it gives once, few, many or a size class.

clone_size: NA
v_call: TRBV24-1
d_call: NA
j_call: TRBJ1-2
cdr3_nt: TGTGCCACCAGTGCGAGAGCTAACTATGGCTACACCTTC
cdr3_aa: CATSARANYGYTF

clone_size: once
v_call: TRBV20-1
d_call: TRBD2
j_call: TRBJ2-1
cdr3_nt: TGCAGTGCTAGTAATGCGGGGGGGCCTAATGAGCAGTTCTTC
cdr3_aa: CSASNAGGPNEQFF

clone_size: NA
v_call: TRBV2
d_call: NA
j_call: TRBJ1-4
cdr3_nt: TGTGCCAGCGGTGGGGATGGTGAAAAACTGTTTTTT
cdr3_aa: CASGGDGEKLFF

clone_size: NA
v_call: TRBV6-6
d_call: NA
j_call: TRBJ1-5
cdr3_nt: TGTGCCAGCAGTTCTAAAGTAGGGGATAGCAATCAGCCCCAGCATTTT
cdr3_aa: CASSSKVGDSNQPQHF

clone_size: NA
v_call: TRBV5-1
d_call: TRBD1
j_call: TRBJ1-1
cdr3_nt: TGCGCCAGCAGCGGGGGACAGATGAACACTGAAGCTTTCTTT
cdr3_aa: CASSGGQMNTEAFF

clone_size: once
v_call: TRBV6-5
d_call: TRBD1
j_call: TRBJ2-7
cdr3_nt: TGTGCCAGCAGTTACGGACAGGGGAACTACGAGCAGTACTTC
cdr3_aa: CASSYGQGNYEQYF

clone_size: once
v_call: TRBV3-1/TRBV3-2
d_call: NA
j_call: TRBJ1-2
cdr3_nt: TGTGCCAGCCGCTCGGGCCTCTCTTATGGCTACACCTTC
cdr3_aa: CASRSGLSYGYTF

clone_size: NA
v_call: TRBV19
d_call: NA
j_call: TRBJ2-2
cdr3_nt: TGTGCCAGTAGGAGAACACAGAACACCGGGGAGCTGTTTTTT
cdr3_aa: CASRRTQNTGELFF

clone_size: NA
v_call: TRBV30
d_call: NA
j_call: TRBJ1-5
cdr3_nt: TGTGCCTGGACCAACCCATGGGATAGCAATCAGCCCCAGCATTTT
cdr3_aa: CAWTNPWDSNQPQHF

clone_size: NA
v_call: TRBV27
d_call: NA
j_call: TRBJ2-1
cdr3_nt: TGTGCCAGCAGTCCCGCGGACCTTCTCTACAATGAGCAGTTCTTC
cdr3_aa: CASSPADLLYNEQFF

clone_size: NA
v_call: TRBV20-1
d_call: TRBD2
j_call: TRBJ2-5
cdr3_nt: TGCAGTGCTAGTACTAGCGGGGGGTGGGAGACCCAGTACTTC
cdr3_aa: CSASTSGGWETQYF

clone_size: NA
v_call: TRBV20-1
d_call: NA
j_call: TRBJ1-2
cdr3_nt: TGCAGTGCCCCCTATGAGGACGGCTACACCTTC
cdr3_aa: CSAPYEDGYTF

clone_size: NA
v_call: TRBV6-2/TRBV6-3
d_call: NA
j_call: TRBJ1-6
cdr3_nt: TGTGCCAGCAGTTACCCAGGTAGGGGCGGTTCACCCCTCCACTTT
cdr3_aa: CASSYPGRGGSPLHF

clone_size: NA
v_call: TRBV24-1
d_call: NA
j_call: TRBJ1-2
cdr3_nt: TGTGCCACCAGTGATTCAAAGACAGCCTCCTATGGCTACACCTTC
cdr3_aa: CATSDSKTASYGYTF

clone_size: NA
v_call: TRBV7-8
d_call: TRBD1
j_call: TRBJ1-2
cdr3_nt: TGTGCCAGCAGCTTGCGGGACAGGGGCTATGGCTACACCTTC
cdr3_aa: CASSLRDRGYGYTF

clone_size: NA
v_call: TRBV5-1
d_call: TRBD1
j_call: TRBJ1-6
cdr3_nt: TGCGCCAGCAGCCCCAGGGCAGGGGGGGAAAATAATTCACCCCTCCACTTT
cdr3_aa: CASSPRAGGENNSPLHF

clone_size: NA
v_call: TRBV9
d_call: NA
j_call: TRBJ1-2
cdr3_nt: TGTGCCAGCAGTGACAACTATGGCTACACCTTC
cdr3_aa: CASSDNYGYTF

clone_size: NA
v_call: TRBV20-1
d_call: NA
j_call: TRBJ1-4
cdr3_nt: TGCAGTGCGCCGGCCCGGGAAAAACTGTTTTTT
cdr3_aa: CSAPAREKLFF

clone_size: NA
v_call: TRBV5-4
d_call: NA
j_call: TRBJ2-7
cdr3_nt: TGTGCCAGCAGTCCTAGGACGGGCCCCTACGAGCAGTACTTC
cdr3_aa: CASSPRTGPYEQYF

clone_size: NA
v_call: TRBV30
d_call: NA
j_call: TRBJ1-5
cdr3_nt: TGTGCCTGGAGTGTAGGGATACTCCTAAATCAGCCCCAGCATTTT
cdr3_aa: CAWSVGILLNQPQHF

clone_size: NA
v_call: TRBV7-2
d_call: TRBD2
j_call: TRBJ2-5
cdr3_nt: TGTGCCAGCAGCTTAAAGGGTAGCGGGGGGGCCATAGAGACCCAGTACTTC
cdr3_aa: CASSLKGSGGAIETQYF

clone_size: NA
v_call: TRBV5-1
d_call: TRBD1
j_call: TRBJ2-7
cdr3_nt: TGCGCCAGCAGCCCGGCCTCGGGGACAGTGTACTACGAGCAGTACTTC
cdr3_aa: CASSPASGTVYYEQYF

clone_size: once
v_call: TRBV10-3
d_call: NA
j_call: TRBJ1-1
cdr3_nt: TGTGCCATCAGGGAAGTGCTGAACACTGAAGCTTTCTTT
cdr3_aa: CAIREVLNTEAFF

clone_size: NA
v_call: TRBV9
d_call: TRBD1
j_call: TRBJ2-1
cdr3_nt: TGTGCCAGCAGCGTGACAGGGAATTCCAATGAGCAGTTCTTC
cdr3_aa: CASSVTGNSNEQFF

clone_size: NA
v_call: TRBV29-1
d_call: TRBD2
j_call: TRBJ2-3
cdr3_nt: TGCAGCGCCGCACTAGCGGGATATCGGCCAGATACGCAGTATTTT
cdr3_aa: CSAALAGYRPDTQYF

clone_size: NA
v_call: TRBV3-1/TRBV3-2
d_call: NA
j_call: TRBJ1-5
cdr3_nt: TGTGCCAGCAGCCAAGTGACGGGGGAGCCGCCCCAGCATTTT
cdr3_aa: CASSQVTGEPPQHF

clone_size: NA
v_call: TRBV5-1
d_call: TRBD1
j_call: TRBJ2-1
cdr3_nt: TGCGCCAGCAGCTTGGCCGAGGACAGGGGACTCAATGAGCAGTTCTTC
cdr3_aa: CASSLAEDRGLNEQFF

clone_size: once
v_call: TRBV7-9
d_call: NA
j_call: TRBJ2-5
cdr3_nt: TGTGCCAGCAGCCCCAGGGGGGAAGAGACCCAGTACTTC
cdr3_aa: CASSPRGEETQYF

clone_size: NA
v_call: TRBV5-1
d_call: TRBD1
j_call: TRBJ1-5
cdr3_nt: TGCGCCAGCAGCCCGGGACAGGGGCTCAATCAGCCCCAGCATTTT
cdr3_aa: CASSPGQGLNQPQHF

clone_size: NA
v_call: TRBV28
d_call: NA
j_call: TRBJ1-2
cdr3_nt: TGTGCCAGCAGTAGGGGCAACTATGGCTACACCTTC
cdr3_aa: CASSRGNYGYTF

clone_size: NA
v_call: TRBV11-2
d_call: NA
j_call: TRBJ1-1
cdr3_nt: TGTGCCAGCAGCCGGGAGGTAAAGAACACTGAAGCTTTCTTT
cdr3_aa: CASSREVKNTEAFF

clone_size: NA
v_call: TRBV10-3
d_call: NA
j_call: TRBJ1-5
cdr3_nt: TGTGCCATCAGTGCACAGCAAGCGCTTAATCAGCCCCAGCATTTT
cdr3_aa: CAISAQQALNQPQHF

clone_size: NA
v_call: TRBV5-4
d_call: NA
j_call: TRBJ2-1
cdr3_nt: TGTGCCAGCAGCTCCGGGACGAGAAGTACCGATGAGCAGTTCTTC
cdr3_aa: CASSSGTRSTDEQFF

clone_size: NA
v_call: TRBV28
d_call: NA
j_call: TRBJ1-2
cdr3_nt: TGTGCCAGCAGTTTAAGCTATGGCTACACCTTC
cdr3_aa: CASSLSYGYTF

clone_size: NA
v_call: TRBV6-5
d_call: NA
j_call: TRBJ1-2
cdr3_nt: TGTGCCAGCAGTTACGAGGGGAACTATGGCTACACCTTC
cdr3_aa: CASSYEGNYGYTF

clone_size: NA
v_call: TRBV6-6
d_call: TRBD1
j_call: TRBJ1-3
cdr3_nt: TGTGCCAGCAGTCGTGACTTTCAGGGGGCGGGAAACACCATATATTTT
cdr3_aa: CASSRDFQGAGNTIYF

clone_size: NA
v_call: TRBV5-1
d_call: TRBD1
j_call: TRBJ2-3
cdr3_nt: TGCGCCAGCAGCCTTCCCTTGCAGGGGGCAGGGGATACGCAGTATTTT
cdr3_aa: CASSLPLQGAGDTQYF

clone_size: NA
v_call: TRBV5-1
d_call: NA
j_call: TRBJ2-3
cdr3_nt: TGCGCCAGCAACAAGGCACTCTCTAGCACAGATACGCAGTATTTT
cdr3_aa: CASNKALSSTDTQYF

clone_size: NA
v_call: TRBV3-1/TRBV3-2
d_call: TRBD2
j_call: TRBJ2-1
cdr3_nt: TGTGCCAGCAGCCAACGCGGGGGGGCAAATGAGCAGTTCTTC
cdr3_aa: CASSQRGGANEQFF

clone_size: NA
v_call: TRBV24-1
d_call: NA
j_call: TRBJ2-5
cdr3_nt: TGTGCCACCAGTGCGGCCGCGGGGGCGGGTGAGACCCAGTACTTC
cdr3_aa: CATSAAAGAGETQYF

clone_size: NA
v_call: TRBV5-4
d_call: NA
j_call: TRBJ2-2
cdr3_nt: TGTGCCAGCAGCTTGGTCGGCGGCGGGGAGCTGTTTTTT
cdr3_aa: CASSLVGGGELFF

clone_size: NA
v_call: TRBV6-2/TRBV6-3
d_call: NA
j_call: TRBJ1-1
cdr3_nt: TGTGCCAGCAGCTGGGACACCTACGCTGAAGCTTTCTTT
cdr3_aa: CASSWDTYAEAFF

clone_size: NA
v_call: TRBV9
d_call: TRBD2
j_call: TRBJ2-7
cdr3_nt: TGTGCCAGCAGCGTCCTTCCGACTAGCGGAGGATACGAGCAGTACTTC
cdr3_aa: CASSVLPTSGGYEQYF

clone_size: NA
v_call: TRBV28
d_call: TRBD1
j_call: TRBJ1-2
cdr3_nt: TGTGCCAGCAGTTTCTTGTGGGACAGATACTATGGCTACACCTTC
cdr3_aa: CASSFLWDRYYGYTF

clone_size: NA
v_call: TRBV12-3/TRBV12-4
d_call: NA
j_call: TRBJ1-1
cdr3_nt: TGTGCCAGCAGTTTGCAGGGGAGCACTGAAGCTTTCTTT
cdr3_aa: CASSLQGSTEAFF

clone_size: NA
v_call: TRBV9
d_call: TRBD2
j_call: TRBJ2-1
cdr3_nt: TGTGCCAGCAGCCTTTTGGGACTAGCGGGGACCTACAATGAGCAGTTCTTC
cdr3_aa: CASSLLGLAGTYNEQFF

clone_size: NA
v_call: TRBV3-1/TRBV3-2
d_call: NA
j_call: TRBJ1-2
cdr3_nt: TGTGCCAGCAGCCTTCTAGGGGTTAGTGGCTACACCTTC
cdr3_aa: CASSLLGVSGYTF

clone_size: NA
v_call: TRBV7-2
d_call: NA
j_call: TRBJ1-1
cdr3_nt: TGTGCCAGCAGCCTCACACAGGCAGGGGCACCGGAAGCTTTCTTT
cdr3_aa: CASSLTQAGAPEAFF

clone_size: NA
v_call: TRBV3-1/TRBV3-2
d_call: NA
j_call: TRBJ2-6
cdr3_nt: TGTGCCAGCAGCCTCCGCCCCAACTCTGGGGCCAACGTCCTGACTTTC
cdr3_aa: CASSLRPNSGANVLTF

clone_size: NA
v_call: TRBV10-3
d_call: NA
j_call: TRBJ1-5
cdr3_nt: TGTGCCATCAGTGAGTCCACAAATAGCAATCAGCCCCAGCATTTT
cdr3_aa: CAISESTNSNQPQHF

clone_size: NA
v_call: TRBV19
d_call: TRBD1
j_call: TRBJ1-5
cdr3_nt: TGTGCCACCCGGGGGCAGGGGGATCAGCCCCAGCATTTT
cdr3_aa: CATRGQGDQPQHF

clone_size: NA
v_call: TRBV28
d_call: NA
j_call: TRBJ1-2
cdr3_nt: TGTGCCAGCAGTTTCAATAGTGGAGGGAACAACTATGGCTACACCTTC
cdr3_aa: CASSFNSGGNNYGYTF

clone_size: NA
v_call: TRBV18
d_call: NA
j_call: TRBJ1-2
cdr3_nt: TGTGCCAGCTCACCTAGGGTAGACTATGGCTACACCTTC
cdr3_aa: CASSPRVDYGYTF

clone_size: NA
v_call: TRBV24-1
d_call: NA
j_call: TRBJ2-3
cdr3_nt: TGTGCCACCAGTGACTCCAGGGCAGATACGCAGTATTTT
cdr3_aa: CATSDSRADTQYF